The next 27 T cell receptor beta chains were all read from a single sample in a study of identical twins. TCRdb used MiXCR to reprocess the 5' RACE reads, holding one entry per CDR3 protein. The table shows under 350,000 distinct CDR3 sequences, with 8% to 9.5% occurring only once. The same specimen was also included in a second study, on yellow fever vaccine responses in identical twins.

The specimen was CD8+ T cells sorted from blood. These TCRs come from a woman younger than 35 in good health.

This rearrangement joins TRBV11-2 to TRBJ2-1, with D unclear. Germline lookup yields CDR1 SGHAT and CDR2 FQNNGV. The V end lost 1 base, the J end lost 9 bases, and 13 bases lay between the germline ends. The CDR3 is 14 residues long. In nucleotides, the CDR3 is TGTGCCAGCAGCTTAGCGTTCGGGTTCACTGAGCAGTTCTTC. This sequence encodes CASSLAFGFTEQFF.

The rearrangement uses TRBV3-1 and TRBJ2-1, with no clear D. The CDR3 extends over 12 amino acids. Trimming removed 1 base from V and 8 bases from J, with 6 bases in between. Germline-derived CDR1 and CDR2 are LGHDT and YNNKEL (reference sequence). CDR3 nucleotide sequence: TGTGCCAGCAGCCAAGGGTGGGATGAGCAGTTCTTC. Translating it yields CASSQGWDEQFF.

This clonotype has at least ten counts. The CDR3 DNA reads as TGCAGCGTTGAAGATCGAACAGGGGGCCTTTACGAGCAGTACTTC. It is translated as CSVEDRTGGLYEQYF. The chain joins TRBV29-1 to TRBJ2-7; 9 bases fit TRBD1. The V segment lost 0 bases and the J segment 4 bases; nucleotides outside the gene matches: 7. Germline CDR1 is SQVTM and CDR2 is ANQGSEA. CDR3 length: 15 amino acids.

This clonotype has only a few counts. The chain is built from TRBV7-9 and TRBJ2-7; 7 nucleotides agree with TRBD1. Germline V gives CDR1 SEHNR, CDR2 FQNEAQ (reference sequence). The CDR3 runs 14 residues. With 5 bases clipped from V and 2 bases from J, the junction kept 6 bases outside the gene matches. The CDR3 spells CASSRDRDAYEQYF. For the CDR3, the DNA is TGTGCCAGCAGCCGGGACAGAGATGCCTACGAGCAGTACTTC.

In this sample, this clonotype turned up many times. This sequence joins TRBV20-1 and TRBJ1-5, with D uncertain. The CDR3 is 14 amino acids. Deletions cut 1 base from V and 5 bases from J, with 12 bases between. Germline CDR1 is DFQATT and CDR2 is SNEGSKA (reference sequence). The CDR3 here is CSARGRGEYQPQHF. CDR3 coding DNA: TGCAGTGCTAGAGGGCGGGGTGAGTATCAGCCCCAGCATTTT.

V usage is TRBV9 and J usage is TRBJ2-7; a possible D gene is TRBD1 (5 bases). The CDR3 has 14 residues. The germline V gene encodes CDR1 SGDLS and CDR2 YYNGEE. V was pared by 3 bases and J by 1 base, with 11 bases between. Here the CDR3 reads CASSAETASYEQYF. The CDR3 DNA reads as TGTGCCAGCAGCGCAGAGACAGCTTCCTACGAGCAGTACTTC.

This clonotype was detected only a few times. The gene calls are TRBV27 and TRBJ2-7, with a possible D match to TRBD1 (6 bases). The CDR3 is 14 residues long. CDR1 MNHEY and CDR2 SMNVEV come from the germline V gene (reference sequence). V was shortened by 6 bases and J by 9 bases, with 21 bases between the two germline ends. CDR3 sequence (DNA): TGTGCCAGCAGCCCCACGAGGGACATCCTTAGGCAGTACTTC. It specifies CASSPTRDILRQYF.

This clonotype came up many times. The J gene is TRBJ2-2, the V gene TRBV12-3 or TRBV12-4; maybe TRBD2 (5 bases). The CDR3 consists of 15 residues. Trimming cost V 3 bases and J 1 base, with 9 bases left between them. CDR3 bases: TGTGCCAGCAGTTTGCCCGGGGTGAACACCGGGGAGCTGTTTTTT. Encoded protein: CASSLPGVNTGELFF.

CDR3 region: CSARDRESSYEQYF. CDR3 DNA sequence: TGCAGTGCTAGAGATCGGGAGTCCTCCTACGAGCAGTACTTC. The V and J genes are TRBV20-1 and TRBJ2-7; tentative D call: TRBD2 (6 bases). V lost 0 bases, J lost 0 bases, and 9 bases lay in between. The CDR3 has 14 amino acids. Germline CDR1 DFQATT, CDR2 SNEGSKA (reference sequence).

Many counts were recorded for this clonotype. V usage is TRBV20-1 and J usage is TRBJ2-7; D is perhaps TRBD2 (5 bases). The V end lost 5 bases, the J end lost 1 base, and 15 bases lay between the germline ends. The CDR3 runs 14 residues. Germline values: CDR1 DFQATT, CDR2 SNEGSKA (reference sequence). The CDR3, as DNA: TGCAGTGCTTCCGAGGGCCGGGAATCCTACGAGCAGTACTTC. Its protein product is CSASEGRESYEQYF.

The sample holds a few counts of this clonotype. The DNA for the CDR3 is TGTGCCAGCAGTTACGCCGCGCTAGCGGGAGGGTATAACACCGGGGAGCTGTTTTTT. Its protein is CASSYAALAGGYNTGELFF. The chain combines TRBV6-5 with TRBJ2-2, with 12 bases fitting TRBD2. The V gene end was trimmed by 2 bases and the J gene end by 2 bases; junction bases not matched to a gene: 9. Germline V gene data show CDR1 as MNHEY and CDR2 as SVGAGI. This CDR3 is 19 amino acids long.

This clonotype has ten or more counts. This chain connects TRBV20-1 to TRBJ2-7, with 8 nucleotides matching TRBD2. Germline V gene lookup returns CDR1 DFQATT and CDR2 SNEGSKA (reference sequence). With 0 bases clipped from V and 3 bases from J, the junction kept 4 bases outside the gene matches. This CDR3 is 14 amino acids long. The CDR3 region has the DNA TGCAGTGCTAGAGAGGGGACTAGAGACTACGAGCAGTACTTC. Protein sequence: CSAREGTRDYEQYF.

The chain links TRBV14 to TRBJ1-2; 9 bases map to TRBD1. Per the germline V gene, CDR1 is SGHDN and CDR2 is FVKESK. Trimming removed 2 bases from V and 4 bases from J; junction bases left unmatched: 14. This CDR3 is 18 amino acids long. CDR3 in amino acids: CASSQSHRGRRDGYGYTF. Written as DNA, the CDR3 is TGTGCCAGCAGCCAAAGTCACAGGGGGCGACGAGATGGCTATGGCTACACCTTC.

This chain connects TRBV14 to TRBJ2-7; D ambiguous. The V end lost 0 bases, the J end lost 2 bases, and 17 bases lay between the germline ends. The CDR3 covers 17 residues. Per germline, CDR1 SGHDN and CDR2 FVKESK. CDR3 nucleotides: TGTGCCAGCAGCCAAGAACTCAAACTACTCCTACCCTACGAGCAGTACTTC. It is translated as CASSQELKLLLPYEQYF.

This clonotype was seen a handful of times. The chain joins TRBV7-8 to TRBJ2-1; 7 positions match TRBD2. Trimming took 7 bases from V and 4 from J; bases not matched to a gene: 7. The germline gives CDR1 SGHVS, CDR2 FQNEAQ. This CDR3 is 14 amino acids long. The CDR3: CASTSPGLYNEQFF. In DNA, the CDR3 is TGTGCCAGCACCTCGCCGGGACTATACAATGAGCAGTTCTTC.

The V call is TRBV6-1, the J call TRBJ2-1, with TRBD2 matching 8 bases. This CDR3 contains 16 residues. The V gene end was trimmed by 1 base and the J gene end by 4 bases; junction bases not matched to a gene: 6. Germline assignment: CDR1 MNHNS and CDR2 SASEGT. The CDR3 region has the DNA TGTGCCAGCAGTGAAGTAAGCGGGGGAGTATACAATGAGCAGTTCTTC. Protein sequence: CASSEVSGGVYNEQFF.

This clonotype has a handful of counts. The chain couples TRBV27 to TRBJ2-7; TRBD2 is a possible D gene (6 bases). In germline, CDR1 is MNHEY, CDR2 SMNVEV (reference sequence). V lost 10 bases and J 1 base, leaving 23 bases between the germline ends. This CDR3 has 16 residues. The CDR3 here is CATGTGALTGSYEQYF. The CDR3 nucleotides are TGTGCCACAGGGACGGGAGCTCTAACGGGATCCTACGAGCAGTACTTC.

V is TRBV5-1 and J is TRBJ2-1, with TRBD2 matching over 10 bases. Trimming removed 4 bases from V and 3 bases from J; junction bases left unmatched: 4. This CDR3 contains 15 residues. CDR1 is SGHRS and CDR2 is YFSETQ in the germline V gene. In DNA, the CDR3 is TGCGCCAGCAGCCCAACTAGCGGGGACTACAATGAGCAGTTCTTC. Translation gives CASSPTSGDYNEQFF.

This clonotype was seen a few times. The chain joins TRBV11-2 to TRBJ2-3; no firm D call. The V gene lost 8 bases and the J gene lost 2 bases, with 11 bases spanning the gap. The CDR3 has 13 residues. CDR1 is SGHAT, CDR2 FQNNGV, per germline. The DNA of the CDR3 is TGTGCCAGCCTTGCTCCCAACACAGATACGCAGTATTTT. Encoded protein: CASLAPNTDTQYF.

This clonotype was seen at least ten times. This chain connects TRBV4-3 to TRBJ2-1; D is undetermined. CDR1 is LGHNA, CDR2 YSLEER, per germline. This CDR3 has 14 residues. The germline V and J ends were trimmed by 1 base and 6 bases, with 10 bases remaining between them. The CDR3 protein is CASSQAPRGNEQFF. The CDR3 bases are TGCGCCAGCAGCCAAGCCCCGAGAGGCAATGAGCAGTTCTTC.

The table lists this clonotype with many counts. The chain links TRBV20-1 to TRBJ2-2, with no clear D. Germline lookup yields CDR1 DFQATT and CDR2 SNEGSKA (reference sequence). The V and J ends lost 2 bases and 4 bases respectively, with 11 bases between them. CDR3 length: 14 residues. The DNA for the CDR3 is TGCAGTGCTAGAAAAGACTCTTTCACCGGGGAGCTGTTTTTT. Its translation: CSARKDSFTGELFF.

V usage is TRBV4-2 and J usage is TRBJ2-5; 7 bases map to TRBD2. The CDR3 has 15 residues. The J segment lost 2 bases and the V segment lost 2 bases, leaving 5 bases of the junction unmatched. CDR1 is LGHNA, CDR2 YNFKEQ, per germline. DNA of the CDR3: TGTGCCAGCAGCCAATCCATCGGGGGGCAAGAGACCCAGTACTTC. Translated, it gives CASSQSIGGQETQYF.

CDR3 in DNA: TGTGCCAGCACCACGCAACTAGGTCTAGCGGGGGGGCCCGATGAGCAGTTCTTC. Translated, it gives CASTTQLGLAGGPDEQFF. The chain combines TRBV5-6 with TRBJ2-1; TRBD2 matches 12 bases. Germline trimming cut 6 bases from V and 8 bases from J; bases unmatched to any gene: 18. Looked up from germline, CDR1 is SGHDT and CDR2 is YYEEEE. This CDR3 has 18 residues.

This clonotype was counted at least ten times. The chain combines TRBV7-9 with TRBJ2-3, with a tentative D call TRBD1 (5 bases). The CDR3 runs to 16 residues. V shed 5 bases and J shed 2 bases, with 17 bases lying between them. The germline gives CDR1 SEHNR, CDR2 FQNEAQ (reference sequence). In DNA form, the CDR3 reads TGTGCCAGCAGCGGTAGGGGAATTCGGGCCACAGATACGCAGTATTTT. Encoded protein: CASSGRGIRATDTQYF.

The table lists this clonotype with many counts. The chain recombines TRBV7-2 with TRBJ2-3; possible D gene TRBD2, 6 bases. Trimming stripped 0 bases from V and 6 bases from J, with 13 bases between. Germline V gene data show CDR1 as SGHTA and CDR2 as FQGNSA. The CDR3 spans 15 residues. In DNA, the CDR3 is TGTGCCAGCAGCTTAGCGGGGGGTATGGGGGATACGCAGTATTTT. Translating it yields CASSLAGGMGDTQYF.

The V and J genes are TRBV6-1 and TRBJ2-5; 8 bases are a match to TRBD2. CDR3 length equals 15 residues. Unmatched junction bases numbered 10, after V lost 6 bases and J lost 4 bases. Germline assignment: CDR1 MNHNS and CDR2 SASEGT. CDR3 sequence reads: CASSSGPGGTETQYF. As DNA, the CDR3 is TGTGCCAGCAGCTCCGGACCGGGAGGGACAGAGACCCAGTACTTC.

This clonotype has more than one count but fewer than ten. CDR3 DNA sequence: TGTGCCTGGAGTGTAAGCTTCCCTAGCGGGGGACGCTCCTACAATGAGCAGTTCTTC. The encoded protein is CAWSVSFPSGGRSYNEQFF. The rearrangement links TRBV30 to TRBJ2-1; 10 bases agree with TRBD2. The CDR3 length is 19 residues. The ends lost 0 bases at V and 0 bases at J; junction bases unmatched: 11. The germline gives CDR1 GTSNPN, CDR2 SVGIG (reference sequence).